This paragraph covers one T cell receptor (beta chain) sequence. Antigen specificity is unknown. 13 Jbeta primers and 60 Vbeta primers were used for the PCR. Sequenced by immunoSEQ multiplex PCR; TCRdb stores in-frame clones only, minus some. Counted here are about 59,000 clones, roughly 80% occurring once; the ten biggest clones make up more than 1.5%. Germline V gene sequence: CDR1 SQVTM, CDR2 ANQGSEA. With 5 bases clipped from V and 0 bases from J, the junction kept 4 bases outside the gene matches. The CDR3 runs 15 residues. The entry originates in a study of cytomegalovirus exposure and HLA in healthy donors. Overall study findings and caveats: It was around 160 TCR beta chains that were listed as cytomegalovirus-associated.

This chain uses TRBV29-1 with TRBJ2-2; 9 nucleotides align to TRBD1. Sequenced sample: PBMCs. The receptor was isolated from a human donor in good health. The CDR3 nucleotides are TGCAGCGTTACACGACAGGGGGCGAACACCGGGGAGCTGTTTTTT. Protein sequence: CSVTRQGANTGELFF.